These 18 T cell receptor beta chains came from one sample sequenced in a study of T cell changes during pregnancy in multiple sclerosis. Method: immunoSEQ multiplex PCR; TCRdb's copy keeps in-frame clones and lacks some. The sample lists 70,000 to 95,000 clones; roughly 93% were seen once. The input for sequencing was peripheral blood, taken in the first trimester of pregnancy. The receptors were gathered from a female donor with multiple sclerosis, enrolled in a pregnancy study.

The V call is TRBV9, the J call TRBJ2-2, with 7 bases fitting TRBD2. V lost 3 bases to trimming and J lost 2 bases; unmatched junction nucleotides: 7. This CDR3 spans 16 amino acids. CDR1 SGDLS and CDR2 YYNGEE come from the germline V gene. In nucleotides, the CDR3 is TGTGCCAGCAGCGCGTCTACTAGCGAAAACACCGGGGAGCTGTTTTTT. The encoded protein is CASSASTSENTGELFF.

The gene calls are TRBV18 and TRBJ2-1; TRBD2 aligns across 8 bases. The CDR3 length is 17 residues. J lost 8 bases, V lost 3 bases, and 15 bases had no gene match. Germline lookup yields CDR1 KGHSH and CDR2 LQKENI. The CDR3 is CASSPRPAGGEKYEQFF. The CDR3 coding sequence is TGTGCCAGCTCACCCCGACCGGCGGGGGGCGAAAAGTATGAGCAGTTCTTC.

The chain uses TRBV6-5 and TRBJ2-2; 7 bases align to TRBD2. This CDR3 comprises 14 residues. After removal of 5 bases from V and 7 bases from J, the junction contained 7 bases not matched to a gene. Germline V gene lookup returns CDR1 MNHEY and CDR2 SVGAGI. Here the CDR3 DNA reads TGTGCCAGCAGTCGGCGGGGGATGGGCGGGGAGCTGTTTTTT. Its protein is CASSRRGMGGELFF.

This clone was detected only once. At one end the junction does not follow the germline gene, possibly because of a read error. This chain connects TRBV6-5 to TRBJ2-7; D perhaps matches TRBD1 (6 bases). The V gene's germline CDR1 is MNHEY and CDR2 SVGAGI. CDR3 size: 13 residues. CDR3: CASSYSFGQIVEF. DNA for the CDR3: TGTGCCAGCAGTTACTCGTTCGGACAGATAGTTGAATTC.

The CDR3 sequence is CASNFYRVSYGYTF. DNA of the CDR3: TGTGCCAGCAACTTTTACAGGGTCTCCTATGGCTACACCTTC. The V call is TRBV5-8, the J call TRBJ1-2; the D gene is possibly TRBD1 (6 bases). The CDR3 length is 14 residues. The ends were cut back, 6 bases at V and 4 bases at J, with 16 bases in the middle. The germline V gene has CDR1 SGHTS and CDR2 YDEGEE.

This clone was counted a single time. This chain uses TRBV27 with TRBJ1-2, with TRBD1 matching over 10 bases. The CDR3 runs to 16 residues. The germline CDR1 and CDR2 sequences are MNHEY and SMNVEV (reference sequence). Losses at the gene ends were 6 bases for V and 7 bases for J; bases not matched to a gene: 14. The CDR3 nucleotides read TGTGCCAGCAGACGTCTCCGGGACAGGGGAATGAGTGGCTACACCTTC. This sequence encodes CASRRLRDRGMSGYTF.

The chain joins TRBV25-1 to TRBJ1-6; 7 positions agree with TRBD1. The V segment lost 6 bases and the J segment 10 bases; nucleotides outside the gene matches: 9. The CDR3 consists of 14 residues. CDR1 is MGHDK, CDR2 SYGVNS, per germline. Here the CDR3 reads CASSGTGVRSPLHF. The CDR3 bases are TGTGCCAGCAGCGGTACAGGGGTACGGTCACCCCTCCACTTT. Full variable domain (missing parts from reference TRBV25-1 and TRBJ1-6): EADIYQTPRYLVIGTGKKITLECSQTMGHDKMYWYQQDPGMELHLIHYSYGVNSTEKGDLSSESTVSRIRTEHFPLTLESARPSHTSQYLCASSGTGVRSPLHFGNGTRLTVT.

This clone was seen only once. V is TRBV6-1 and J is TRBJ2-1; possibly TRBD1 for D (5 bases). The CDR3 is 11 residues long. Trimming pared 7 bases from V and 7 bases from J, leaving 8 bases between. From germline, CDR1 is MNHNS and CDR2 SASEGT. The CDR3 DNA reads TGTGCCAGCATCACAGGTAATGAGCAGTTCTTC. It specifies CASITGNEQFF.

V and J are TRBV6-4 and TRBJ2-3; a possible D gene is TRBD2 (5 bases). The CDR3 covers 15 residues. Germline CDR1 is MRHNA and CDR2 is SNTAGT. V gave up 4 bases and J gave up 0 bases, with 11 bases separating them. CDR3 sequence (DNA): TGTGCCAGCAGTGTCGAAGCGGCTAGCACAGATACGCAGTATTTT. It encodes CASSVEAASTDTQYF.

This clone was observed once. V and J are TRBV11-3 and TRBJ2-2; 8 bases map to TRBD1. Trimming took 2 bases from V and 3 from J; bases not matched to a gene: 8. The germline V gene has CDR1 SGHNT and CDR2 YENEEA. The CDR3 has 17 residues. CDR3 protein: CASSLRQGALDTGELFF. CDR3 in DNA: TGTGCCAGCAGCTTACGCCAGGGGGCTCTTGACACCGGGGAGCTGTTTTTT.

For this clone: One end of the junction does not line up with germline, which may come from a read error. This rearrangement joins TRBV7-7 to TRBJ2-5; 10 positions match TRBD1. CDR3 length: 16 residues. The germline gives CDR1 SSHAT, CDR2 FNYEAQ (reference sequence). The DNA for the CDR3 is TGTGCTAGCAGCTTAGCGACAGGGGGCGGCGGAGAGACCCAGTACTTC. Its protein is CASSLATGGGGETQYF.

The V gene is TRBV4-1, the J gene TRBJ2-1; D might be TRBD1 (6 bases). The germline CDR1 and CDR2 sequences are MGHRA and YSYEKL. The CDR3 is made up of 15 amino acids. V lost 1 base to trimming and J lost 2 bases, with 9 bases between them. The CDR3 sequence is CASSQVQGAYNEQFF. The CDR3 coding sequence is TGCGCCAGCAGCCAAGTACAGGGTGCCTACAATGAGCAGTTCTTC.

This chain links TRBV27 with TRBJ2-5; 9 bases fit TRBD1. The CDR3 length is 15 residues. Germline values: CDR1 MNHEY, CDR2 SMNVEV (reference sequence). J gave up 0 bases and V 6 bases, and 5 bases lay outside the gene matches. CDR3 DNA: TGTGCCAGCAGCTCCGGACAGGGGTACCAAGAGACCCAGTACTTC. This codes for CASSSGQGYQETQYF.

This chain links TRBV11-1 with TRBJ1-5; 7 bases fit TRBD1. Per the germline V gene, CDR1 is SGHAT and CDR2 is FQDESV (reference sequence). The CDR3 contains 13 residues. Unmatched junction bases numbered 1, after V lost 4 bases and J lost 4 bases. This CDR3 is CASSSGGNQPQHF. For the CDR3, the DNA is TGTGCCAGCAGCTCAGGGGGAAATCAGCCCCAGCATTTT.

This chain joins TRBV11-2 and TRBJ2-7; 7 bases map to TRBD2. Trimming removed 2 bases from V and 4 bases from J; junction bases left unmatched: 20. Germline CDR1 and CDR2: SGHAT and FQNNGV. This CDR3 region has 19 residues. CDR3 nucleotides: TGTGCCAGCAGCTTATCGGGGGGAGGGGCAGGCGGGCGTGGATACGAGCAGTACTTC. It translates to CASSLSGGGAGGRGYEQYF.

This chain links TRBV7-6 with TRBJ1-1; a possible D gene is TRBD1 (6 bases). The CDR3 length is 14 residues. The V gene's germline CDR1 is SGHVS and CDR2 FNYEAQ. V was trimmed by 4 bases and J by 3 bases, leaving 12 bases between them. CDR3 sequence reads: CASSSAGGHTEAFF. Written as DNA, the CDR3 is TGTGCCAGCAGCTCCGCGGGGGGCCACACTGAAGCTTTCTTT.

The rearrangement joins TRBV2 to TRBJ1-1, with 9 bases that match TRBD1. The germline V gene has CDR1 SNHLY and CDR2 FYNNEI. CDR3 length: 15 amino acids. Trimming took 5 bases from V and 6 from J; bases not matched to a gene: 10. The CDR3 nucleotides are TGTGCCAGCAGTTCGGGACAGGGAAAGTTCGCTGAAGCTTTCTTT. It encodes CASSSGQGKFAEAFF.

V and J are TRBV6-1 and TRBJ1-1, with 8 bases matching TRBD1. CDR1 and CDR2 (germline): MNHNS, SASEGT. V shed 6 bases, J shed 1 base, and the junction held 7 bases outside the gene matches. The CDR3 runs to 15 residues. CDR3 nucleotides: TGTGCCAGCAGGGTATTGGGACAGGCGAACACTGAAGCTTTCTTT. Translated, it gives CASRVLGQANTEAFF.